This T cell receptor (beta chain) derives from a study of response to subunit inactivated influenza vaccine. This clonotype was seen ten or more times. What it binds is not known. Whole-study findings and limits: The authors suggested that every seasonal influenza vaccination recruits few new T cells.

The CDR3 is 14 residues long. The V and J ends lost 5 bases and 7 bases, in that order; junction bases with no gene match: 7. From the RT-PCR reads, TCRdb called clonotypes with MiXCR, one entry per CDR3 protein. The sample has about 570,000 distinct CDR3 sequences, around 11% seen once; the top ten hold 8% to 13%. The same specimen was also included in a second study, on T cells expressing NK-cell markers. That source reports: Synthesis of TCR beta cDNA relied on 5'RACE template switching carrying UMIs. Eight donors were sequenced, of whom seven were HCMV-seropositive, while the remaining one was HCMV-seronegative. As a fraction of CD8+ T cells, dominant NKG2C+ clonotypes reached about 1.0-7.5% in about six donors. In four donors, these clonotypes also led the CD3+CD56-NKG2C+ fraction.

The V gene is TRBV12-3 or TRBV12-4, the J gene TRBJ2-1, with 8 bases matching TRBD1. Material: PBMCs from blood, obtained on the day of vaccination. This TCR was sampled from a man aged 45-65 years who received an inactivated influenza vaccine. This chain's CDR3 is CASSPGQGGNEQFF. For the CDR3, the DNA is TGTGCCAGCAGTCCCGGACAGGGAGGAAATGAGCAGTTCTTC.